The 2 T cell receptor beta chains in this list originate from one sample, sequenced in a study of T cells after yellow fever vaccination. TCRdb reanalysed the 5' RACE reads using MiXCR and keeps one entry per CDR3 protein. The repertoire holds some 320,000 distinct CDR3 sequences, with approximately 4% as singletons. The sample here was PBMCs, taken 5 days after the yellow fever booster vaccination. These receptors were obtained from a man in his late teens or twenties who received the YFV17D yellow fever vaccine.

This clonotype was detected only a few times. The chain is built from TRBV6-5 and TRBJ1-2; maybe TRBD1 (5 bases). CDR1 and CDR2 (germline): MNHEY, SVGAGI. This CDR3 has 13 residues. The V and J ends lost 6 bases and 8 bases respectively, with 16 bases between them. The CDR3 is CASSFSGFGGYTF. CDR3 nucleotide sequence: TGTGCCAGCAGCTTCTCAGGGTTCGGGGGCTACACCTTC.

This clonotype was observed many times. The CDR3 protein is CASSPGRDRDMNTEAFF. The DNA for the CDR3 is TGCGCCAGCAGCCCGGGCCGGGACAGGGATATGAACACTGAAGCTTTCTTT. The chain uses TRBV5-1 and TRBJ1-1; 9 nucleotides line up with TRBD1. With V trimmed by 4 bases and J by 0 bases, 10 bases remained unmatched. The CDR3 contains 17 residues. The V gene's germline CDR1 is SGHRS and CDR2 YFSETQ.